A selection of T cell receptor beta chains follows, all from one sample in a study of CD8+ T cells in alopecia areata. Sequenced by immunoSEQ multiplex PCR; TCRdb stores in-frame clones only, minus some. This sample has some 210,000 clones, with approximately 70% found just once. Sample: CD4+ T cells sorted from blood, taken between weeks 43 and 45, from a patient treated with tofacitinib. These receptors were obtained from a human donor with alopecia areata. CDR3s include the opening cysteine and the closing phenylalanine or tryptophan. The D gene is left open where the match is weak.

len: 15; j_gene: TRBJ1-5; v_gene: TRBV7-2; d_gene: TRBD1; CDR3aa: CASSLEQGFNQPQHF
len: 13; j_gene: TRBJ1-2; v_gene: TRBV6-5; d_gene: NA; CDR3aa: CATGEAVNYGYTF
len: 14; j_gene: TRBJ2-7; v_gene: TRBV29-1; d_gene: NA; CDR3aa: CSVGWGMSDAEQYF
len: 11; j_gene: TRBJ2-3; v_gene: TRBV15; d_gene: TRBD1; CDR3aa: CATSSGQGQGF
len: 16; j_gene: TRBJ2-1; v_gene: TRBV7-9; d_gene: TRBD2; CDR3aa: CASSLTTSGGKNEQFF
len: 14; j_gene: TRBJ2-3; v_gene: TRBV10-1; d_gene: TRBD1; CDR3aa: CASSDRTGRDTQYF
len: 14; j_gene: TRBJ2-3; v_gene: TRBV25-1; d_gene: NA; CDR3aa: CASCVGSTTDTQYF
len: 15; j_gene: TRBJ1-1; v_gene: TRBV6-5; d_gene: NA; CDR3aa: CASGEFLNKNTEAFF
len: 14; j_gene: TRBJ1-6; v_gene: TRBV6-6; d_gene: NA; CDR3aa: CASSYSGGNSPLHF
len: 11; j_gene: TRBJ2-7; v_gene: TRBV2; d_gene: NA; CDR3aa: CASSEMWEQYF
len: 13; j_gene: TRBJ1-2; v_gene: TRBV29-1; d_gene: TRBD1; CDR3aa: CSVETGAGRGYTF
len: 13; j_gene: TRBJ1-1; v_gene: TRBV6-5; d_gene: NA; CDR3aa: CASSLDGNTEAFF
len: 13; j_gene: TRBJ2-7; v_gene: TRBV5-1; d_gene: NA; CDR3aa: CASSLGRAYEQYF
len: 13; j_gene: TRBJ1-1; v_gene: TRBV30; d_gene: NA; CDR3aa: CAWRTNPNTEAFF
len: 15; j_gene: TRBJ1-2; v_gene: TRBV5-6; d_gene: NA; CDR3aa: CASSLEGRVSYGYTF
len: 14; j_gene: TRBJ2-3; v_gene: TRBV29-1; d_gene: NA; CDR3aa: CSVAEQGKTDTQYF
len: 14; j_gene: TRBJ1-5; v_gene: TRBV7-9; d_gene: NA; CDR3aa: CASSLQGIDQPQHF
len: 13; j_gene: TRBJ2-2; v_gene: TRBV30; d_gene: NA; CDR3aa: CAWSRSVTGELFF
len: 12; j_gene: TRBJ1-2; v_gene: TRBV30; d_gene: NA; CDR3aa: CAWRKSGYGYTF
len: 13; j_gene: TRBJ1-2; v_gene: TRBV29-1; d_gene: NA; CDR3aa: CSAASDRDYGYTF
len: 15; j_gene: TRBJ1-1; v_gene: TRBV15; d_gene: TRBD1; CDR3aa: CATSRRDRVFGEAFF
len: 15; j_gene: TRBJ1-6; v_gene: TRBV7-2; d_gene: TRBD1; CDR3aa: CASSRTGTDNSPLHF
len: 14; j_gene: TRBJ2-5; v_gene: TRBV5-6; d_gene: NA; CDR3aa: CASSLGLTQETQYF
len: 18; j_gene: TRBJ2-3; v_gene: TRBV4-3; d_gene: NA; CDR3aa: CASSQEGRGRGGTDTQYF
len: 14; j_gene: TRBJ1-2; v_gene: TRBV4-3; d_gene: TRBD1; CDR3aa: CASSQGDRDYGYTF
len: 16; j_gene: TRBJ1-1; v_gene: TRBV19; d_gene: TRBD1; CDR3aa: CASRENGQGANTEAFF
len: 14; j_gene: TRBJ2-7; v_gene: TRBV29-1; d_gene: TRBD2; CDR3aa: CSVRRAGVPYEQYF
len: 14; j_gene: TRBJ1-2; v_gene: TRBV10-3; d_gene: TRBD1; CDR3aa: CAISEKDRGSGYTF
len: 16; j_gene: TRBJ2-6; v_gene: TRBV29-1; d_gene: TRBD1; CDR3aa: CSVGGTGTSGANVLTF
len: 13; j_gene: TRBJ2-3; v_gene: TRBV29-1; d_gene: NA; CDR3aa: CSVERVLTDTQYF
len: 14; j_gene: TRBJ1-4; v_gene: TRBV4-3; d_gene: NA; CDR3aa: CASSETGRGEKLFF
len: 12; j_gene: TRBJ2-7; v_gene: TRBV6-5; d_gene: NA; CDR3aa: CASRAPGYEQYF
len: 11; j_gene: TRBJ1-1; v_gene: TRBV20-1; d_gene: NA; CDR3aa: CSGVYDTEAFF
len: 13; j_gene: TRBJ2-2; v_gene: TRBV7-2; d_gene: NA; CDR3aa: CASSFSGPGELFF
len: 12; j_gene: TRBJ2-2; v_gene: TRBV2; d_gene: NA; CDR3aa: CASTTQGGELFF
len: 14; j_gene: TRBJ1-2; v_gene: TRBV7-2; d_gene: TRBD1; CDR3aa: CASSVTDRGYGYTF
len: 12; j_gene: TRBJ1-2; v_gene: TRBV7-2; d_gene: NA; CDR3aa: CASSSQGSGYTF
len: 14; j_gene: TRBJ1-4; v_gene: TRBV7-9; d_gene: NA; CDR3aa: CASSFRQDNEKLFF
len: 16; j_gene: TRBJ2-3; v_gene: TRBV15; d_gene: TRBD2; CDR3aa: CATSRSGTSGTDTQYF
len: 17; j_gene: TRBJ2-5; v_gene: TRBV5-6; d_gene: TRBD2; CDR3aa: CASSLEGLAGGQETQYF
len: 16; j_gene: TRBJ2-5; v_gene: TRBV11-2; d_gene: TRBD2; CDR3aa: CASSLLPGGAQETQYF
len: 14; j_gene: TRBJ2-2; v_gene: TRBV7-9; d_gene: NA; CDR3aa: CASSLTSLTGELFF
len: 11; j_gene: TRBJ1-2; v_gene: TRBV29-1; d_gene: TRBD1; CDR3aa: CSVDSASGGPF
len: 12; j_gene: TRBJ2-2; v_gene: TRBV6-1; d_gene: NA; CDR3aa: CASGLNTGELFF
len: 15; j_gene: TRBJ1-1; v_gene: TRBV5-1; d_gene: NA; CDR3aa: CASSQKGQVNTEAFF
len: 16; j_gene: TRBJ2-7; v_gene: TRBV28; d_gene: TRBD2; CDR3aa: CASSLRSGAISYEQYF
len: 15; j_gene: TRBJ2-3; v_gene: TRBV15; d_gene: NA; CDR3aa: CATSRDLDSTDTQYF
len: 16; j_gene: TRBJ2-2; v_gene: TRBV27; d_gene: NA; CDR3aa: CASSFVAFANTGELFF
len: 13; j_gene: TRBJ2-2; v_gene: TRBV15; d_gene: NA; CDR3aa: CATVDQNTGELFF
len: 15; j_gene: TRBJ1-1; v_gene: TRBV5-1; d_gene: TRBD1; CDR3aa: CASSSGSTGSAEAFF
len: 15; j_gene: TRBJ2-1; v_gene: TRBV5-1; d_gene: TRBD2; CDR3aa: CASSGMGLAGSGQFF
len: 15; j_gene: TRBJ1-1; v_gene: TRBV30; d_gene: NA; CDR3aa: CAWSPTPPLNTEAFF
len: 10; j_gene: TRBJ1-1; v_gene: TRBV29-1; d_gene: NA; CDR3aa: CSVDHTEAFF